This TCR beta chain was sequenced in a study of vaccination and CD4 T cells after COVID-19. Regarding the study as a whole: Data came from relatively few convalescent patients and lacked early post-infection timepoints.

This CDR3 has 15 amino acids. Trimming at V came to 6 bases and at J to 1 base, leaving 3 bases not matched to a gene. Treatment of the sample: approximately nine-day PBMC culture with coronavirus spike peptide pools or control peptides (ViraFEST assay). This clonotype was seen only a few times. Its antigen is not known. Sequence data for DNA of cultured CD4+ T cells were generated by the Oncomine TCR Beta short-read assay. TCRdb reprocessed the PCR reads with MiXCR, giving one entry per CDR3 protein. Here the sample spans 20,000 or so distinct CDR3 sequences, 45% to 60% being singletons. The gene calls are TRBV12-3 or TRBV12-4 and TRBJ2-3, with TRBD2 identical over 11 bases. The clonotype was recovered from a human donor who had recovered from COVID-19. The material sequenced was CD4+ T cells from blood, cultured in vitro, taken after SARS-CoV-2 vaccination. In DNA form, the CDR3 reads TGTGCCAGCAGCTTGACTAGCGGGGGCACAGATACGCAGTATTTT. This encodes CASSLTSGGTDTQYF.